The table lists the clone carrying this TCR beta chain with many counts. Amplification of TCR beta CDR3 regions used RNA as the template. Primed by the HTBI set, a first-round RT-PCR was run on the TCR CDR3. TCRdb reprocessed the multiplex PCR reads with MiXCR, giving one entry per CDR3 protein. The data hold about 350,000 distinct CDR3 sequences, with over 11% observed a single time. This sample was taken from a study of T cells in Graves' hyperthyroidism and ophthalmopathy. From germline, CDR1 is MDHEN and CDR2 SYDVKM. The V gene lost 3 bases and the J gene lost 3 bases, with 9 bases spanning the gap. The CDR3 is made up of 13 amino acids.

Sequencing input: blood. This TCR was recovered from a woman aged 30 to 39 with Graves' hyperthyroidism. The genes are TRBV28 and TRBJ2-7; D is perhaps TRBD1 (6 bases). Written as DNA, the CDR3 is TGTGCCAGCAGTTTCAGGGGTGGCTACGAGCAGTACTTC. It codes for CASSFRGGYEQYF.